This T cell receptor (beta chain) was identified during a study of radiotherapy plus CTLA-4 blockade in lung cancer. Regarding the study as a whole: Among blood TCR repertoires after radiotherapy plus ipilimumab, tumor-derived clones expanded. Early blood T cell clone changes and increased post-radiation serum interferon-beta were reportedly the strongest response predictors.

Generated by immunoSEQ multiplex PCR, the TCRdb table keeps only in-frame clones and is missing some. The data hold under 100,000 clones, with approximately 83% observed a single time. The length of the CDR3 is 12 residues. V trimming: 3 bases; J trimming: 4 bases; junction bases outside the gene matches: 1. In germline, CDR1 is GTSNPN, CDR2 SVGIG (reference sequence). About this clone itself: Its antigen is currently unknown.

CTLA-4 blockade using ipilimumab, together with focal radiation, was received by patients with chemo-refractory metastatic non-small-cell lung cancer. The sequenced sample was peripheral blood, obtained from a patient treated with radiotherapy plus ipilimumab. The chain is built from TRBV30 and TRBJ2-7, with 9 bases lining up with TRBD2. The origin of this receptor is a human donor with non-small cell lung cancer that progressed on radiotherapy plus ipilimumab. CDR3 protein: CAWRRGGYEQYF. DNA of the CDR3: TGTGCCTGGAGGCGGGGGGGTTACGAGCAGTACTTC.